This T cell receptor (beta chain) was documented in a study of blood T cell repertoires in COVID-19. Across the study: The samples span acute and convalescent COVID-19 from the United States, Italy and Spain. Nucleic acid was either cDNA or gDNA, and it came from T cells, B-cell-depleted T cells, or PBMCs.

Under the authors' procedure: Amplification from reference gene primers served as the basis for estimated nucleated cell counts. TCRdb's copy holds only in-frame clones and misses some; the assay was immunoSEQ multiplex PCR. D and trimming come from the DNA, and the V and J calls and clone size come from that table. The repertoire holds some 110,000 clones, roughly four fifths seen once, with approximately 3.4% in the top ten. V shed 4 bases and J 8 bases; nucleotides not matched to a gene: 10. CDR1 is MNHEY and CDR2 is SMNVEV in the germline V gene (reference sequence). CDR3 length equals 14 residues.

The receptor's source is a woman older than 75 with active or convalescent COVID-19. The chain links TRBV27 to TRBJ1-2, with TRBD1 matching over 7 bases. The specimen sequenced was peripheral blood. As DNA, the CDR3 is TGTGCCAGCAGTTCCTCTACAGGGGTCGGCGGCTACACCTTC. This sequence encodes CASSSSTGVGGYTF.